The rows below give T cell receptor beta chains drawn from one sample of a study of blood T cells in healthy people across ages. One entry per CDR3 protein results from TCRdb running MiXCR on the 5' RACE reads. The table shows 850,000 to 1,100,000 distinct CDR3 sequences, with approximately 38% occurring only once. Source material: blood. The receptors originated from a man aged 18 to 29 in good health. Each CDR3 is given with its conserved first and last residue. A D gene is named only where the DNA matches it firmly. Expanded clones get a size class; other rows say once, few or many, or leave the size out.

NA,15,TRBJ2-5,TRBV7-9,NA,CASSLAEVHQETQYF,TGTGCCAGCAGCTTAGCGGAGGTCCACCAAGAGACCCAGTACTTC
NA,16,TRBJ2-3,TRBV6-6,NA,CASSYSPASSTDTQYF,TGTGCCAGCAGTTACTCACCAGCCTCTAGCACAGATACGCAGTATTTT
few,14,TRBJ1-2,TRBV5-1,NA,CASSLEAASDGYTF,TGCGCCAGCAGCTTGGAAGCAGCCTCGGATGGCTACACCTTC
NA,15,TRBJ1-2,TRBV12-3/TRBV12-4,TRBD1,CASSLGRGLIYGHTF,TGTGCCAGCAGTTTAGGGAGGGGGCTTATCTATGGCCACACCTTC
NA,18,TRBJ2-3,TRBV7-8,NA,CASSLGRGVRSRTDTQYF,TGTGCCAGCAGCTTAGGAAGGGGGGTACGAAGTAGGACAGATACGCAGTATTTT
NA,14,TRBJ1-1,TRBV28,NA,CASSWDPINTEAFF,TGTGCCAGCAGCTGGGACCCCATTAACACTGAAGCTTTCTTT
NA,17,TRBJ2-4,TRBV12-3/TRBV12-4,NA,CASSLYDFGIAKNIQYF,TGTGCCAGTAGTTTATACGATTTCGGCATAGCCAAAAACATTCAGTACTTC
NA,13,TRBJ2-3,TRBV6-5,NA,CASSYPRSDTQYF,TGTGCCAGCAGTTATCCCCGTTCAGATACGCAGTATTTT
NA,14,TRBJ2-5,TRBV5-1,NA,CASRGGLGQETQYF,TGCGCCAGCAGGGGCGGGCTAGGACAAGAGACCCAGTACTTC
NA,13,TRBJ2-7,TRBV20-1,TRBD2,CSARGRANNEQYF,TGCAGTGCTAGGGGGAGGGCAAATAACGAGCAGTACTTC
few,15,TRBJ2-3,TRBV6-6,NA,CATSVGVMGTDTQYF,TGTGCCACCTCAGTAGGGGTCATGGGGACAGATACGCAGTATTTT
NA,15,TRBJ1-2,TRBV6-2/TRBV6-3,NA,CASGVDLQGNYGYTF,TGTGCCAGCGGAGTTGATCTCCAGGGAAACTATGGCTACACCTTC
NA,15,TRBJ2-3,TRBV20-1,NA,CSASGPHRGTDTQYF,TGCAGTGCTTCTGGGCCCCACCGGGGAACAGATACGCAGTATTTT
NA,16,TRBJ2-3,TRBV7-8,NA,CASSFLSKGRSDTQYF,TGTGCCAGCAGCTTCTTATCAAAGGGGAGGTCAGATACGCAGTATTTT
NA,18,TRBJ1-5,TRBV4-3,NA,CASSQDLWGGLSNQPQRF,TGCGCCAGCAGCCAAGATTTGTGGGGAGGCCTTAGCAATCAGCCCCAGCGTTTT
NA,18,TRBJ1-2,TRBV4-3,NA,CASSQGSPVIANNYGYTF,TGCGCCAGCAGCCAAGGTTCTCCCGTCATCGCCAACAACTATGGCTACACCTTC
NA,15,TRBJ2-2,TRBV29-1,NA,CSVLSRGRGTGELFF,TGCAGCGTCCTTTCTAGAGGTCGGGGCACCGGGGAGCTGTTTTTT
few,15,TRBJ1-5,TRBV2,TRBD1,CASRRTGVRNQPQHF,TGTGCCAGCAGGAGGACAGGGGTTCGCAATCAGCCCCAGCATTTT
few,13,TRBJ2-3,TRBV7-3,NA,CASSFRVTDTQYF,TGTGCCAGCAGCTTCCGGGTCACAGATACGCAGTATTTT
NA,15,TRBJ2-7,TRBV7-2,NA,CASSLDEELNYEQYF,TGTGCCAGCAGCTTAGACGAGGAACTTAACTACGAGCAGTACTTC
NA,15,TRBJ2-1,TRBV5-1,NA,CASSSVPRSYNEQFF,TGCGCCAGCAGCTCGGTACCCCGCTCCTACAATGAGCAGTTCTTC
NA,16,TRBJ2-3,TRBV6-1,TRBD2,CASSEVAGLYLNTQYF,TGTGCCAGCAGTGAAGTAGCGGGGTTGTATCTAAATACGCAGTATTTT
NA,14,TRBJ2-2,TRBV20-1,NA,CSASNRENTGELFF,TGCAGTGCTAGTAACAGGGAAAACACCGGGGAGCTGTTTTTT
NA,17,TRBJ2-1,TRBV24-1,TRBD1,CATSDFSEGAKGNEQFF,TGTGCCACCAGTGATTTTTCTGAGGGGGCAAAAGGGAATGAGCAGTTCTTC
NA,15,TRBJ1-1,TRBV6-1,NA,CASSASSGWRTEAFF,TGTGCCAGCAGTGCATCTTCGGGGTGGAGGACTGAAGCTTTCTTT
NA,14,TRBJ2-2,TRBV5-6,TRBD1,CASHLGQDTGELFF,TGTGCCAGCCACCTCGGACAGGACACCGGGGAGCTGTTTTTT
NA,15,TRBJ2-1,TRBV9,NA,CASSAPPGSYNEQFF,TGTGCCAGCAGCGCCCCGCCTGGGTCCTACAATGAGCAGTTCTTC
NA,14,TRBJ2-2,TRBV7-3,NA,CASSSVFSTGELFF,TGTGCCAGCAGCTCCGTTTTCAGCACCGGGGAGCTGTTTTTT
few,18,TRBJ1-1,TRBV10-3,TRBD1,CAISEGTGQGLLNTEAFF,TGTGCCATCAGTGAGGGAACGGGACAGGGCCTTCTGAACACTGAAGCTTTCTTT
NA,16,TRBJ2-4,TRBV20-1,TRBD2,CSARDYPGGNKNIQYF,TGCAGTGCTAGAGATTACCCGGGAGGCAACAAAAACATTCAGTACTTC
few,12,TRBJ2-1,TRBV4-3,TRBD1,CASSQRQGREFF,TGCGCCAGCAGCCAAAGACAGGGACGAGAGTTCTTC
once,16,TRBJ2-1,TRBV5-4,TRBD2,CASSDRSGGPVNEQFF,TGTGCCAGCAGCGACCGTAGCGGGGGGCCCGTCAATGAGCAGTTCTTC
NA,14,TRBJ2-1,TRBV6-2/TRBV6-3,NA,CASGDPGTYNEQFF,TGTGCCAGCGGGGATCCGGGGACCTACAATGAGCAGTTCTTC
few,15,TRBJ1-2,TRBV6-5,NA,CASSYSNRAGYGYTF,TGTGCCAGCAGTTACTCGAACAGGGCAGGGTATGGCTACACCTTC
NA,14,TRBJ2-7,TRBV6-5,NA,CASSYGGRVAEQYF,TGTGCCAGCAGTTACGGTGGCAGGGTTGCCGAGCAGTACTTC
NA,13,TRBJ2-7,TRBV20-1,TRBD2,CSPSDWDYNEQYF,TGCAGCCCCAGCGACTGGGACTACAATGAGCAGTACTTC